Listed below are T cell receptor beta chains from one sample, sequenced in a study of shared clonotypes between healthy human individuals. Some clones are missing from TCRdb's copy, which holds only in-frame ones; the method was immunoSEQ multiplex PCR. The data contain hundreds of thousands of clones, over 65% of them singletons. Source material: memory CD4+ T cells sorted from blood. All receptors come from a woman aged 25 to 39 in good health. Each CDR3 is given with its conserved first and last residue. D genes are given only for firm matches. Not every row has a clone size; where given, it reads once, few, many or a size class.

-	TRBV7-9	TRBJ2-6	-	CASSSRLEASGANVLTF	TGTGCCAGCAGCTCCCGACTAGAAGCTTCTGGGGCCAACGTCCTGACTTTC
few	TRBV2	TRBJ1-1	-	CASSDRESTEAFF	TGTGCCAGCAGTGACAGGGAGAGCACTGAAGCTTTCTTT
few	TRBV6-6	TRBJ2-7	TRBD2	CASSTSGRGSHEQYF	TGTGCCAGCAGCACAAGCGGGAGGGGATCCCACGAGCAGTACTTC
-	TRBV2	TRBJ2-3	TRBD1	CASSLQSGGEDTQYF	TGTGCCAGCAGTCTCCAGTCAGGGGGTGAAGATACGCAGTATTTT
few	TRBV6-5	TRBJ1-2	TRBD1	CASSYGTGWGDTF	TGTGCCAGCAGTTACGGGACAGGGTGGGGAGACACCTTC
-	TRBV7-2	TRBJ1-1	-	CASSLARKNTEAFF	TGTGCCAGCAGCTTAGCGCGGAAGAACACTGAAGCTTTCTTT
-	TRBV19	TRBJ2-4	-	CASSRQHRANIQYF	TGTGCCAGTAGTAGACAACACAGGGCAAACATTCAGTACTTC
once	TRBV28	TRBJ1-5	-	CASSGGLQPQHF	TGTGCCAGCAGTGGGGGGCTTCAGCCCCAGCATTTT
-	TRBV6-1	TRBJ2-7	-	CASSVGQADDEQYF	TGTGCCAGCAGTGTAGGTCAGGCGGACGACGAGCAGTACTTC
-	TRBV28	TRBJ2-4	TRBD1	CASSRQGVDIQYF	TGTGCCAGCAGTAGACAGGGAGTGGACATTCAGTACTTC
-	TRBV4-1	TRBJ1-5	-	CASSQVLSRHAGQPQHF	TGCGCCAGCAGCCAAGTTCTATCCAGACACGCCGGTCAGCCCCAGCATTTT
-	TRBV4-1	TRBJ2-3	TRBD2	CASSQEISGTTDTQYF	TGCGCCAGCAGCCAAGAAATTAGCGGGACCACAGATACGCAGTATTTT
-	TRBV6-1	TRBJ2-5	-	CASSRQPHQETQYF	TGTGCCAGCAGTAGACAGCCCCACCAAGAGACCCAGTACTTC
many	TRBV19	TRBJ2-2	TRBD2	CASSSGRLRGGELFF	TGTGCATCTTCTAGCGGGAGGTTGAGGGGCGGGGAGCTGTTTTTT
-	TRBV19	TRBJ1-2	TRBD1	CASLRTGDYGYTF	TGTGCCAGCCTTCGGACAGGGGACTATGGCTACACCTTC
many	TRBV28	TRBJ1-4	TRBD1	CASSTGTGVNEKLFF	TGTGCCAGCAGTACCGGGACAGGGGTTAATGAAAAACTGTTTTTT
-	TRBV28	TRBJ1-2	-	CASSSLARGDGYTF	TGTGCCAGCAGTTCCCTGGCCCGGGGAGATGGCTACACCTTC
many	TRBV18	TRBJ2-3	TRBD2	CASSPPLAGEDTQYF	TGTGCCAGCTCACCACCTCTAGCGGGAGAGGATACGCAGTATTTT
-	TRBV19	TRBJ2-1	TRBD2	CASSITTFIAGGTYNEQFF	TGTGCCAGTAGTATAACAACATTCATAGCGGGAGGGACCTACAATGAGCAGTTCTTC
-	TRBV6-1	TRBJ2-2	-	CASSGEANTGELFF	TGTGCCAGCTCGGGAGAAGCGAACACCGGGGAGCTGTTTTTT
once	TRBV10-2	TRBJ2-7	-	CASMGARDEQYF	TGCGCCAGCATGGGGGCTAGAGATGAGCAGTACTTC
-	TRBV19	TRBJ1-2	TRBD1	CASSTRGQGVGGYTF	TGTGCCAGTAGTACCCGCGGACAGGGAGTTGGTGGCTACACCTTC
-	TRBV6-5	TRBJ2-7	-	CASTLRVGAEQYF	TGTGCCAGCACCCTACGGGTAGGGGCCGAGCAGTACTTC
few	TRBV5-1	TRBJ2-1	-	CASSTDSASYNEQFF	TGCGCCAGCAGTACGGACAGTGCATCCTACAATGAGCAGTTCTTC
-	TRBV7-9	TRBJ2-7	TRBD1	CASSRAADAGGSYEQYF	TGTGCCAGCAGCCGGGCCGCAGATGCAGGGGGCTCCTACGAGCAGTACTTC
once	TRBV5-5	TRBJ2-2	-	CASSYTWGADTGELFF	TGTGCCAGCAGCTATACCTGGGGGGCGGACACCGGGGAGCTGTTTTTT
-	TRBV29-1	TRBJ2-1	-	CSVEFGSRPDNEQFF	TGCAGCGTTGAATTTGGAAGTCGACCCGACAATGAGCAGTTCTTC
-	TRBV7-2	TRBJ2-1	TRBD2	CASSLTSGRDEQFF	TGTGCCAGCAGCTTAACTAGCGGGAGGGATGAGCAGTTCTTC
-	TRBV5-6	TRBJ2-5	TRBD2	CASRGAGGQETQYF	TGTGCCAGCAGGGGAGCGGGAGGACAAGAGACCCAGTACTTC
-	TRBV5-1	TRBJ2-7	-	CASSTRGAILTYEQYF	TGCGCCAGCAGCACCCGGGGGGCGATATTGACCTACGAGCAGTACTTC
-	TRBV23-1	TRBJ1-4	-	CASSQSGNTPATNEKLFF	TGCGCCAGCAGTCAATCGGGGAACACCCCGGCAACTAATGAAAAACTGTTTTTT
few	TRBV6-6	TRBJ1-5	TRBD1	CASSMGQGAGQPQHF	TGTGCCAGCAGCATGGGACAGGGGGCGGGTCAGCCCCAGCATTTT
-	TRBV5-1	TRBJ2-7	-	CASSLSFGGPSYEQYF	TGCGCCAGCAGCTTGAGCTTTGGGGGGCCCTCCTACGAGCAGTACTTC
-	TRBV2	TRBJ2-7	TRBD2	CASRGTSGSPRF	TGTGCCAGCAGGGGAACTAGCGGGAGCCCTCGCTTC
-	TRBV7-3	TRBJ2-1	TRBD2	CASSPTSDDYNEQFF	TGTGCCAGCAGCCCGACTAGCGACGACTACAATGAGCAGTTCTTC
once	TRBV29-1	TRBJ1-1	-	CSVRGVSALNTEAFF	TGCAGCGTCCGGGGGGTATCTGCTTTAAACACTGAAGCTTTCTTT
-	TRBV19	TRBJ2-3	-	CASSIDPATDTQYF	TGTGCCAGTAGTATTGACCCCGCCACAGATACGCAGTATTTT
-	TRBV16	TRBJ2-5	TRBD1	CASSQVPGQGETQYF	TGTGCCAGCAGCCAAGTTCCGGGACAGGGGGAGACCCAGTACTTC
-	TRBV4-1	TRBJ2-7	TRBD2	CASSAGLAAYYEQYF	TGCGCCAGCAGCGCGGGACTAGCGGCCTACTACGAGCAGTACTTC
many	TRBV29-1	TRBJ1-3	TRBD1	CSAEAGTETGTIYF	TGCAGCGCCGAAGCCGGGACAGAGACGGGCACCATATATTTT
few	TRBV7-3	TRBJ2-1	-	CASSLSSGSNEQFF	TGTGCCAGCAGCTTAAGCTCCGGGAGCAATGAGCAGTTCTTC